This is a list of T cell receptor beta chains from one sample in a study of beta chain features in type 1 diabetes. Using immunoSEQ multiplex PCR, the repertoire was profiled, and TCRdb retains in-frame clones only, with some absent. This sample carries 300,000 to 350,000 clones, over 7% of them seen once, and the ten largest clones take over 0.95%. Material: central memory CD4+ T cells from blood. The receptors shown here come from a man in his thirties or forties with type 1 diabetes. Each CDR3 is given with its conserved first and last residue. A D gene is named only where the DNA matches it firmly. Rows may omit the clone size; those that give it use once, few, many or a size class.

J	V	size	D	CDR3	DNA
TRBJ2-1	TRBV5-1	few	-	CASSWSGLGEQFF	TGCGCCAGCAGCTGGTCTGGGTTAGGTGAGCAGTTCTTC
TRBJ1-1	TRBV7-9	-	-	CASSPKVMNTEAFF	TGTGCCAGCAGCCCCAAAGTCATGAACACTGAAGCTTTCTTT
TRBJ1-6	TRBV12-5	few	-	CASGLEGNSPLHF	TGTGCTAGTGGTTTGGAGGGGAATTCACCCCTCCACTTT
TRBJ1-2	TRBV28	-	-	CASSQNRVSSSGYTF	TGTGCCAGCAGTCAGAACAGGGTGAGCTCCTCCGGCTACACCTTC
TRBJ2-4	TRBV4-3	few	TRBD1	CASSQGQGDGGKNIQYF	TGCGCCAGCAGCCAGGGACAGGGAGACGGCGGCAAAAACATTCAGTACTTC
TRBJ2-3	TRBV27	-	TRBD1	CASSRTGPSTDTQYF	TGTGCCAGCAGTCGGACAGGGCCGAGCACAGATACGCAGTATTTT
TRBJ1-2	TRBV13	-	-	CASSASRQLANYGYTF	TGTGCCAGCAGCGCAAGCCGACAGTTAGCTAACTATGGCTACACCTTC
TRBJ2-7	TRBV30	few	-	CAWSPGRDEQYF	TGTGCCTGGAGTCCGGGCCGGGACGAGCAGTACTTC
TRBJ2-3	TRBV5-1	many	TRBD2	CASSFLAGSSTDTQYF	TGCGCCAGCAGCTTTCTAGCGGGGTCGAGCACAGATACGCAGTATTTT
TRBJ1-4	TRBV5-4	few	-	CASPSDLKLFF	TGTGCCAGCCCCTCAGACTTGAAACTGTTTTTT
TRBJ2-7	TRBV7-2	-	-	CASSLAVSYEQYF	TGTGCCAGCAGCTTAGCTGTCTCCTACGAGCAGTACTTC
TRBJ1-2	TRBV18	few	TRBD1	CASSPAGQGTFGYTF	TGTGCCAGCTCACCCGCGGGACAGGGGACTTTTGGCTACACCTTC
TRBJ1-2	TRBV4-3	many	TRBD1	CASSQVGQGYGYTF	TGCGCCAGCAGCCAAGTTGGACAGGGATATGGCTACACCTTC
TRBJ1-2	TRBV10-1	few	-	CASSARTDPGGYTF	TGCGCCAGCAGCGCAAGGACGGACCCCGGTGGCTACACCTTC
TRBJ2-5	TRBV7-7	-	-	CASSSGPPPQETQYF	TGTGCTAGCAGCTCGGGACCGCCACCACAAGAGACCCAGTACTTC
TRBJ1-2	TRBV28	-	-	CASSLATGLWSYTF	TGTGCCAGCAGTTTAGCCACAGGTCTATGGAGCTACACCTTC
TRBJ1-5	TRBV30	-	-	CAWSGWTENQPQHF	TGTGCCTGGAGTGGATGGACAGAGAATCAGCCCCAGCATTTT
TRBJ2-3	TRBV4-3	-	-	CASSQDGGTDTQYF	TGCGCCAGCAGCCAAGATGGGGGCACAGATACGCAGTATTTT
TRBJ2-1	TRBV7-9	few	-	CASSLVQDWHNEQFF	TGTGCCAGCAGCTTAGTGCAGGATTGGCACAATGAGCAGTTCTTC
TRBJ2-5	TRBV4-3	many	TRBD1	CASSQDRGQTQYF	TGCGCCAGCAGCCAGGACAGGGGCCAGACCCAGTACTTC
TRBJ1-1	TRBV30	few	-	CALVPALNTEAFF	TGTGCCCTCGTCCCAGCCCTGAACACTGAAGCTTTCTTT
TRBJ1-6	TRBV27	once	TRBD1	CASSFGTVGLTPLHF	TGTGCCAGCAGTTTCGGGACAGTGGGTTTAACACCCCTCCACTTT
TRBJ2-5	TRBV18	-	-	CASSPAGETQYF	TGTGCCAGCTCACCAGCGGGGGAGACCCAGTACTTC
TRBJ1-1	TRBV11-2	-	-	CASSPFTGLSNEAFF	TGTGCCAGCAGCCCATTCACAGGGCTTTCCAATGAAGCTTTCTTT
TRBJ1-1	TRBV7-2	-	-	CASSLLSRDTEAFF	TGTGCCAGCAGCTTATTGAGTCGAGACACTGAAGCTTTCTTT
TRBJ1-1	TRBV30	-	-	CAWGENTEAFF	TGTGCCTGGGGGGAGAACACTGAAGCTTTCTTT
TRBJ2-7	TRBV28	few	-	CASSYPRAGQTLSYEQYF	TGTGCCAGCAGTTACCCCCGAGCAGGACAGACTTTATCCTACGAGCAGTACTTC
TRBJ2-4	TRBV5-4	few	-	CASSFAGTIAKNIQYF	TGTGCCAGCAGCTTTGCGGGGACAATAGCCAAAAACATTCAGTACTTC
TRBJ2-1	TRBV10-3	few	TRBD2	CAIRDPGLAGGVEQFF	TGTGCCATCAGAGATCCGGGACTAGCGGGGGGGGTTGAGCAGTTCTTC
TRBJ1-1	TRBV11-3	few	-	CASSIGMNTEAFF	TGTGCCAGCTCCATAGGGATGAACACTGAAGCTTTCTTT
TRBJ2-5	TRBV7-6	many	-	CASSPTRAQETQYF	TGTGCCAGCAGTCCAACTAGAGCTCAAGAGACCCAGTACTTC
TRBJ1-3	TRBV25-1	few	-	CASGDGWAGNTIYF	TGTGCCAGCGGGGATGGGTGGGCTGGAAACACCATATATTTT
TRBJ1-1	TRBV18	-	-	CASSPYSDLGTEAFF	TGTGCCAGCTCACCCTACTCGGACCTGGGTACTGAAGCTTTCTTT
TRBJ2-2	TRBV11-2	-	-	CASSLDLVGELFF	TGTGCCAGCAGCTTAGATTTGGTCGGGGAGCTGTTTTTT
TRBJ2-3	TRBV9	-	-	CAGSVGTGPRVTDTQYF	TGTGCCGGCAGCGTGGGAACCGGGCCAAGGGTCACAGATACGCAGTATTTT
TRBJ2-5	TRBV7-2	few	-	CASSPPMGAETQYF	TGTGCCAGCAGCCCCCCAATGGGGGCAGAGACCCAGTACTTC
TRBJ2-7	TRBV4-3	few	-	CASSQEGRFGTPYEQYF	TGCGCCAGCAGCCAAGAAGGACGATTCGGAACTCCCTACGAGCAGTACTTC
TRBJ1-5	TRBV27	few	-	CASSLQGSNQPQHF	TGTGCCAGCAGTTTACAGGGTAGCAATCAGCCCCAGCATTTT
TRBJ2-7	TRBV4-3	many	TRBD1	CASNLRDREKSLYEQYF	TGCGCCAGCAACTTACGGGACAGGGAAAAGTCCCTCTACGAGCAGTACTTC
TRBJ2-7	TRBV27	-	TRBD1	CASSSRDRVSYEQYF	TGTGCCAGCAGTTCGAGGGACAGGGTGAGCTACGAGCAGTACTTC
TRBJ2-5	TRBV27	-	TRBD2	CASSLRTSGGGETQYF	TGTGCCAGCAGTTTACGGACTAGCGGGGGGGGAGAGACCCAGTACTTC
TRBJ1-1	TRBV11-2	-	-	CASSYGPWGMNTEAFF	TGTGCCAGCAGCTACGGGCCTTGGGGTATGAACACTGAAGCTTTCTTT